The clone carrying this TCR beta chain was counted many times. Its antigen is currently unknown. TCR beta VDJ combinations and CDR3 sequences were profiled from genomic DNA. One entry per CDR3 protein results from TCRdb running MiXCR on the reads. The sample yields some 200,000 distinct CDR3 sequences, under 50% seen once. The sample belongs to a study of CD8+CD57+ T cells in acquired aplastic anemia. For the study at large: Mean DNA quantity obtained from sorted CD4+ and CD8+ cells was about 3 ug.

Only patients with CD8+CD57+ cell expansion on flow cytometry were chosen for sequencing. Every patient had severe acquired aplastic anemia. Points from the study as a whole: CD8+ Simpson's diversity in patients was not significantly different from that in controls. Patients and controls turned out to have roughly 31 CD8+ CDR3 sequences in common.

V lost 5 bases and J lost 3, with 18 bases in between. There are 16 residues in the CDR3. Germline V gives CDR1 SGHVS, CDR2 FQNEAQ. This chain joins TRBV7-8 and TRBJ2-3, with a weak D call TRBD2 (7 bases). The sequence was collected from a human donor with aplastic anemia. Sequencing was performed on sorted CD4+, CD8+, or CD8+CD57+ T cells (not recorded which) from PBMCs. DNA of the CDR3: TGTGCCAGCAGCCTCTCGGGGGGCGGGGGAACAGATACGCAGTATTTT. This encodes CASSLSGGGGTDTQYF.